The present TCR beta chain was sequenced within a study of blood T cell repertoires in COVID-19 (dated by TCRdb to about 2020). About the investigation overall: Collaborator samples came from the United States, Italy and Spain and covered acute and convalescent phases of COVID-19. The sample metadata nearly always contained a de-identified subject ID, COVID-19 status, age in years and sex. The dataset comprised deeply sampled blood TCRbeta repertoires from subjects exposed to, actively infected with, or recovered from COVID-19. The prospective study material was composed of cDNA or gDNA derived from T cells, B-cell-depleted T cells, or PBMCs. The samples were drawn from the first 160 participants of the ongoing ImmuneRACE study and from 950 to 1,500 subjects provided by 6 global collaborators. The repertoires were released in a freely available public database meant as a resource for research on the immune response to SARS-CoV-2. Where available, HLA class I and class II types were taken from metadata supplied by the sample provider and were not determined by assay-based typing. Overall study outcomes, separate from this receptor: Clinical and demographic metadata were provided uncurated, with the amount varying by source and participant.

Trimming accounts for 0 bases at V and 0 bases at J, while the number of junction bases matched to no gene is 5. The CDR3 has 17 amino acids, counting the end cysteine and phenylalanine. The CDR3 DNA has 51 bases and is translated from base 1. Via the germline V gene (reference sequence), CDR1 is GTSNPN and CDR2 SVGIG. Whole blood was collected in K2EDTA tubes by collaborating institutions according to the institutions' own protocols. Collaborator samples were shipped for TCRbeta analysis as frozen whole blood, isolated PBMCs, or DNA extracted from either sample type. Details on this clone: No cognate antigen has been identified for it. There are no base qualities to consult, and no much larger clone falls within one base.

The immunoSEQ Assay, a bias-controlled multiplex PCR, was used to amplify TCRbeta CDR3 regions from genomic DNA. In the authors' own workflow: The number of nucleated cells in each sample was estimated by amplification of reference gene primers within the assay. To quantify the absolute abundance of each unique TCRbeta CDR3 rearrangement, sequence reads were collapsed and filtered. For each sample, productive Simpson clonality was calculated as the square root of Simpson's diversity index across productive rearrangements. Imported from immuneACCESS, the table was reduced by TCRdb to in-frame sequences with V and J called. These copies leave out some clones; in studies compared against another copy, an unresolved V gene accounts for under half, and the cause of the remainder is not known. The DNA was the basis for D and trimming; V, J and clone size are from that table. This sample holds approximately 500,000 clones; 75% to 90% were observed only once. The leading ten clones occupy 3% to 4% of the sample.

The rearranged chain carries TRBV30 and TRBJ1-3; a stretch of 10 junction bases matches TRBD1. The sample comprised peripheral blood. The clonotype was recovered from a human donor in a cohort sampled during active COVID-19. The CDR3 region reads CAWSVDRTGGSGNTIYF. The bases read TGTGCCTGGAGTGTAGACCGGACAGGGGGCTCTGGAAACACCATATATTTT. Outside the CDR3, residues come from the reference TRBV30 and TRBJ1-3 proteins, so the full variable domain is: SQTIHQWPATLVQPVGSPLSLECTVEGTSNPNLYWYRQAAGRGLQLLFYSVGIGQISSEVPQNLSASRPQDRQFILSSKKLLLSDSGFYLCAWSVDRTGGSGNTIYFGEGSWLTVV.